The TCR beta chain described here comes from a study of blood T cell repertoires in COVID-19. Background on the study: PBMCs, B-cell-depleted T cells, or T cells provided the cDNA or gDNA that made up the material.

The V gene's germline CDR1 is SGHTA and CDR2 FQGNSA. Trimming removed 0 bases from V and 3 bases from J, with 9 bases in between. The CDR3 runs to 16 residues. Sequenced by immunoSEQ multiplex PCR; TCRdb stores in-frame clones only, minus some. Of 200,000 to 250,000 clones in the sample, over 75% are singletons; the top ten hold 7% to 8.5%. The chain has TRBV7-2 and TRBJ2-6, with D maybe TRBD2 (5 bases). The sequencing input was PBMCs or T cells enriched from blood (not recorded which). The TCR comes from a woman in her forties with acute COVID-19. CDR3 sequence: CASSLARVSGANVLTF. CDR3 DNA: TGTGCCAGCAGCTTAGCGCGGGTCAGTGGGGCCAACGTCCTGACTTTC.